This TCR beta chain was found in a study of blood T cell repertoires in COVID-19. Study details: Spain, Italy and the United States supplied samples that represented acute and convalescent COVID-19.

Germline lookup yields CDR1 LGHDT and CDR2 YNNKEL (reference sequence). This CDR3 region has 15 residues. Trimming shortened V by 1 base and J by 7 bases, and 13 bases separated the two germline ends. Produced via immunoSEQ multiplex PCR; TCRdb's table is partial and in-frame only. The data contain approximately 260,000 clones, roughly 82% of them singletons. This clone was detected only a few times. The TCR was taken from a woman older than 75 with active or convalescent COVID-19. Sequencing was carried out using peripheral blood. The J gene is TRBJ1-4, the V gene TRBV3-1 (or the pseudogene TRBV3-2), with D maybe TRBD1 (5 bases). The CDR3, as DNA: TGTGCCAGCAGCCAAGGGGCAGGGTATTTTGAAAAACTGTTTTTT. Residues: CASSQGAGYFEKLFF.